These T cell receptor beta chains were read from a single sample in a study of T cell repertoires in cytomegalovirus infection. TCRdb reprocessed the reads via MiXCR and lists one record per CDR3 protein. The data hold about 190,000 distinct CDR3 sequences, with about 28% observed a single time. Sample: PBMCs. The source is a human donor in good health (CMV status not recorded). Some clones in this sample may be carry-over from other donors' samples. The CDR3 runs from the conserved cysteine through the conserved F or W. The order of the fields is V gene, J gene, D gene, clone size, CDR3 protein, CDR3 DNA. D genes are given only for firm matches. Clone size appears in some rows only: once, few, many, or a class for an expanded clone.

TRBV7-8	TRBJ1-4	NA	few	CASSFLSRREDEKLFF	TGTGCCAGCAGCTTCCTCTCTAGGAGGGAGGATGAAAAACTGTTTTTT
TRBV12-3/TRBV12-4	TRBJ2-3	NA	few	CASSLRDTTQYF	TGTGCCAGCAGTTTGAGGGATACAACGCAGTATTTT
TRBV29-1	TRBJ2-3	NA	few	CSVSPEPDTQYF	TGCAGCGTTTCCCCAGAGCCAGATACGCAGTATTTT
TRBV11-3	TRBJ2-1	TRBD2	NA	CASSSDGGGRNNEQFF	TGTGCCAGCAGCTCCGATGGCGGGGGGAGGAACAATGAGCAGTTCTTC
TRBV19	TRBJ1-5	TRBD1	once	CDSSPRQGVGSNQPQHF	TGTGACAGTAGTCCTCGACAGGGAGTGGGCTCCAATCAGCCCCAGCATTTT
TRBV10-2	TRBJ1-5	NA	NA	CASSESPGRGQPQHF	TGCGCCAGCAGTGAGTCGCCAGGGAGAGGACAGCCCCAGCATTTT
TRBV7-8	TRBJ1-2	TRBD1	NA	CASSSKTGRKNYGYTF	TGTGCCAGCAGCTCCAAGACAGGGAGGAAAAACTATGGCTACACCTTC
TRBV18	TRBJ2-3	NA	once	CASSPAQPPTDTQYF	TGTGCCAGCTCACCAGCCCAGCCACCCACAGATACGCAGTATTTT
TRBV19	TRBJ1-2	NA	few	CASSWRGEYTF	TGTGCCAGTAGTTGGAGGGGAGAGTACACCTTC
TRBV5-4	TRBJ1-2	NA	NA	CASSSGGGGGSYGRGGYTF	TGTGCCAGCAGCTCCGGTGGAGGAGGCGGTTCCTATGGTCGGGGTGGCTACACCTTC
TRBV29-1	TRBJ2-3	TRBD1	NA	CSGQGDETDTQYF	TGCAGCGGCCAGGGGGATGAGACAGATACGCAGTATTTT
TRBV7-8	TRBJ2-2	NA	many	CASSLVDPAGTGELFF	TGTGCCAGCAGCTTGGTGGATCCGGCGGGCACCGGGGAGCTGTTTTTT
TRBV4-3	TRBJ1-2	TRBD1	NA	CASSQRGLGGYTF	TGCGCCAGCAGCCAAAGGGGGCTGGGGGGCTACACCTTC
TRBV14	TRBJ1-1	NA	NA	CASSLNGWGTEAFF	TGTGCCAGCAGCCTAAACGGGTGGGGCACTGAAGCTTTCTTT
TRBV5-5	TRBJ1-1	TRBD1	NA	CASSVSGTGYTEAFF	TGTGCCAGCAGCGTGTCCGGGACAGGGTACACTGAAGCTTTCTTT
TRBV7-2	TRBJ2-5	NA	NA	CASSSMVGGETQYF	TGTGCCAGCAGCTCCATGGTGGGTGGAGAGACCCAGTACTTC
TRBV7-2	TRBJ2-5	NA	many	CASTQTVGAETQYF	TGTGCCAGCACCCAAACGGTTGGTGCAGAGACCCAGTACTTC
TRBV7-2	TRBJ2-5	TRBD1	few	CASSLARGQGARQETQYF	TGTGCCAGCAGCTTAGCGCGGGGACAGGGAGCACGCCAAGAGACCCAGTACTTC
TRBV14	TRBJ2-3	TRBD1	NA	CASSFRQGASDTQYF	TGTGCCAGCAGCTTCCGACAGGGGGCTTCAGATACGCAGTATTTT
TRBV29-1	TRBJ2-4	TRBD2	NA	CSVEASGGRGNIQYF	TGCAGCGTTGAGGCTAGCGGGGGCCGGGGGAACATTCAGTACTTC